The 5 T cell receptor beta chains listed next were all sequenced from one sample in a study of blood T cell repertoires in COVID-19. Sequencing was performed with immunoSEQ multiplex PCR; in TCRdb, only in-frame clones are kept and a portion is missing. The sample lists some 340,000 clones; 85% were seen once. The sequenced material came from peripheral blood. The source is a woman under 30 with acute or convalescent COVID-19.

V is TRBV6-5 and J is TRBJ2-7; D uncertain. This CDR3 contains 13 residues. Per the germline V gene, CDR1 is MNHEY and CDR2 is SVGAGI. Between the trimmed V and J ends, which lost 11 bases and 0 bases, there was a span of 14 bases. The CDR3 DNA reads as TGTGCCTCCTCTCTCGAGGTCTCCTACGAGCAGTACTTC. It is translated as CASSLEVSYEQYF.

This clone appeared many times. The chain employs TRBV10-1 and TRBJ1-1; D perhaps matches TRBD1 (5 bases). CDR1 and CDR2 from the germline V gene are WNHNN and SYGVQD (reference sequence). Trimming shortened V by 4 bases and J by 5 bases, and 11 bases separated the two germline ends. The CDR3 consists of 13 residues. DNA of the CDR3: TGCGCCAGCAGTGTGGGGGGAGAAACTGAAGCTTTCTTT. Translated, it gives CASSVGGETEAFF.

This chain links TRBV5-1 with TRBJ2-1; D is undetermined. V was cut by 0 bases and J by 0 bases, with 7 bases left in between. The length of the CDR3 is 15 residues. Germline CDR1 is SGHRS and CDR2 is YFSETQ. This CDR3 reads CASSLGDVSYNEQFF. Here the CDR3 DNA reads TGCGCCAGCAGCTTGGGCGATGTCTCCTACAATGAGCAGTTCTTC.

This chain connects TRBV24-1 to TRBJ2-3, with 10 bases matching TRBD2. CDR3 length: 14 amino acids. Unmatched junction bases numbered 8, after V lost 11 bases and J lost 4 bases. Germline V gene data show CDR1 as KGHDR and CDR2 as SFDVKD. The CDR3 region is CAISSSGSADTQYF. The DNA of the CDR3 is TGTGCCATTTCATCTAGCGGGAGCGCAGATACGCAGTATTTT.

This clone has only a few counts. The chain employs TRBV3-1 (or the pseudogene TRBV3-2) and TRBJ2-1; TRBD2 is a possible D gene (6 bases). Per germline, CDR1 LGHDT and CDR2 YNNKEL (reference sequence). The CDR3 covers 15 residues. Trimming pared 4 bases from V and 3 bases from J, leaving 13 bases between. The CDR3 loop reads CASSPGLQNYNEQFF. CDR3 nucleotides: TGTGCCAGCAGCCCGGGACTTCAAAACTACAATGAGCAGTTCTTC.